A single TCR beta chain is shown here with its context. The target antigen is unknown. The TCR cDNA carried a universal primer site and UMIs from 5'RACE template switching. TCRdb redid the calling of the 5' RACE reads with MiXCR, one entry per CDR3 protein. The table lists 450,000 to 550,000 distinct CDR3 sequences, 15% to 20% of them singletons, with over 11% in the top ten. The sample comes from a study of T cells after yellow fever vaccination. The wider study: With SMART-Seq v4 Ultra Low Input, the fractions containing low cell numbers were prepared.

With V trimmed by 6 bases and J by 9 bases, 12 bases remained unmatched. CDR3 length: 14 residues. Germline CDR1 is DFQATT and CDR2 is SNEGSKA (reference sequence). Study results and caveats: Subsequent booster samples again held most clones from primary vaccination (around 96% CD4, 85% to 90% CD8). Weaker in magnitude, the secondary response showed a faster peak on day 5 versus 15.

This clonotype originated in a man aged 25-40 years who received the YFV17D yellow fever vaccine. The source material was PBMCs, sampled 15 days after the yellow fever booster vaccination. V and J are TRBV20-1 and TRBJ2-1; TRBD2 matches at 9 bases. The CDR3 DNA follows: TGCAGTGCACCCGGGGGTAGCGGGAGTGTTGAGCAGTTCTTC. Translated: CSAPGGSGSVEQFF.